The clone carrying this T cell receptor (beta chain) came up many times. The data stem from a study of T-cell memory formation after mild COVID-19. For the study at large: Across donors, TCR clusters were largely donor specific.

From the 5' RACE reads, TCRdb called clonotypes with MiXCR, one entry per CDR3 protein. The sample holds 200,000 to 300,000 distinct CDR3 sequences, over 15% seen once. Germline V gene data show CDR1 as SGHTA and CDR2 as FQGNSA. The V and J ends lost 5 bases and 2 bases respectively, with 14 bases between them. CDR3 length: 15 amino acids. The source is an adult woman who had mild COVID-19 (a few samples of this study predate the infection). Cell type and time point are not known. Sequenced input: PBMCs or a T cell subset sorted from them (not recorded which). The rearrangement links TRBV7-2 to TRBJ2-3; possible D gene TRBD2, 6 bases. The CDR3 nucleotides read TGTGCCAGCAGCCAAAATAGCGGCAACACAGATACGCAGTATTTT. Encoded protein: CASSQNSGNTDTQYF.